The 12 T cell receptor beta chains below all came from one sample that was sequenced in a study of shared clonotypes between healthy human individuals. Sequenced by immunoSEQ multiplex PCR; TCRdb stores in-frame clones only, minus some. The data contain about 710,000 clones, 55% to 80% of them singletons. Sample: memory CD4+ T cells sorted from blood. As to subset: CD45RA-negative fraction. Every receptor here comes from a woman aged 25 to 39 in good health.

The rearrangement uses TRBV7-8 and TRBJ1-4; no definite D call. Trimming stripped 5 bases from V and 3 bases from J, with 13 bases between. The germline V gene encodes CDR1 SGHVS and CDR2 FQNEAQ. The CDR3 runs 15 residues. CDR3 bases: TGTGCCAGCAGCCCCCCTGCCGGAGCTAATGAAAAACTGTTTTTT. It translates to CASSPPAGANEKLFF.

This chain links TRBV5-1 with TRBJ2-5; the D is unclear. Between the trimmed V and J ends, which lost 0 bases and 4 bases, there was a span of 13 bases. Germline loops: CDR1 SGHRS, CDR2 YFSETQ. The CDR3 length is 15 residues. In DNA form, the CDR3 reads TGCGCCAGCAGCTTGGGGCAGATAGTTGGAGAGACCCAGTACTTC. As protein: CASSLGQIVGETQYF. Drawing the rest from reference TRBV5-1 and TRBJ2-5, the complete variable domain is KAGVTQTPRYLIKTRGQQVTLSCSPISGHRSVSWYQQTPGQGLQFLFEYFSETQRNKGNFPGRFSGRQFSNSRSEMNVSTLELGDSALYLCASSLGQIVGETQYFGPGTRLLVL.

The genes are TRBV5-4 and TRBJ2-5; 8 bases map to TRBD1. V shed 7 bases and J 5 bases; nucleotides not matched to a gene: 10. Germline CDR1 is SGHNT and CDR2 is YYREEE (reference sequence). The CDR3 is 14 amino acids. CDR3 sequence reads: CASRFQGARETQYF. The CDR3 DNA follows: TGTGCCAGCCGATTTCAGGGGGCGCGGGAGACCCAGTACTTC.

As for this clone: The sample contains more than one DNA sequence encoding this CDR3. Written as DNA, the CDR3 is TGTGCCAGTAGTATAGCAGGGGGCAATCAGCCCCAGCATTTT. Its protein is CASSIAGGNQPQHF. V and J are TRBV19 and TRBJ1-5; maybe TRBD1 (6 bases). This CDR3 contains 14 residues. Germline assignment: CDR1 LNHDA and CDR2 SQIVND (reference sequence). Trimming cost V 1 base and J 2 bases, with 6 bases left between them.

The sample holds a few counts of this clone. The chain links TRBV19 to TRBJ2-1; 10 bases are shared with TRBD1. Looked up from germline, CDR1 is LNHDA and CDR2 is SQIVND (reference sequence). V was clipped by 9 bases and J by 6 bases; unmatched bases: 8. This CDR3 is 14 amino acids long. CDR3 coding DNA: TGTGCCAGCAGAAGGGACAGGGGATTCAATGAGCAGTTCTTC. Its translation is CASRRDRGFNEQFF.

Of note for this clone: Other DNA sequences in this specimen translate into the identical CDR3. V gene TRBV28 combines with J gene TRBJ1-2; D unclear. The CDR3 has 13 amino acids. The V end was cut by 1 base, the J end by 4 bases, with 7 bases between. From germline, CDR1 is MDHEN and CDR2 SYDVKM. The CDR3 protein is CASSLSQVYGYTF. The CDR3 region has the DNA TGTGCCAGCAGTTTATCTCAGGTCTATGGCTACACCTTC.

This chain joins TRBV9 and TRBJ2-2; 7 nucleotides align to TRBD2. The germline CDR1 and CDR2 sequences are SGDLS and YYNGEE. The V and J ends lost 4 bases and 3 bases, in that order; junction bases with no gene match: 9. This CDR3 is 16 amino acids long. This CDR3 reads CASSTSGRLDTGELFF. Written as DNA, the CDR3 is TGTGCCAGCAGCACATCCGGGAGGTTGGACACCGGGGAGCTGTTTTTT.

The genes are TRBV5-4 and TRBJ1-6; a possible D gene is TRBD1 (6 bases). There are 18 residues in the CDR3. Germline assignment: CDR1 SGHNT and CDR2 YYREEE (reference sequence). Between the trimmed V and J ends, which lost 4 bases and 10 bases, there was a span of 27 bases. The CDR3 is CASSHPPGGRLDGSPLHF. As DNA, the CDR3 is TGTGCCAGCAGCCATCCTCCCGGGGGGCGCTTAGATGGCTCACCCCTCCACTTT. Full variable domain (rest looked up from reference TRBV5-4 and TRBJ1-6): ETGVTQSPTHLIKTRGQQVTLRCSSQSGHNTVSWYQQALGQGPQFIFQYYREEENGRGNFPPRFSGLQFPNYSSELNVNALELDDSALYLCASSHPPGGRLDGSPLHFGNGTRLTVT.

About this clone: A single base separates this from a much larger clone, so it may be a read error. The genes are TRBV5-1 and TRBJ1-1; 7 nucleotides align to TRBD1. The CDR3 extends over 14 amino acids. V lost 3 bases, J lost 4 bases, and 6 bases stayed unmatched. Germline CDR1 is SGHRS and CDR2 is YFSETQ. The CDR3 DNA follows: TGCGCCAGCAGCTCCGGGACAGAGATCACTGAAGCTTTCTTT. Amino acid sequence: CASSSGTEITEAFF.

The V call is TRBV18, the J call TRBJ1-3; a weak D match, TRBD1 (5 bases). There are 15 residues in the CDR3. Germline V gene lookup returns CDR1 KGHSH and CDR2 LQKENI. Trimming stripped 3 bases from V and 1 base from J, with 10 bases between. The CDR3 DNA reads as TGTGCCAGCTCACCCCTGGACACATCTGGAAACACCATATATTTT. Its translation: CASSPLDTSGNTIYF. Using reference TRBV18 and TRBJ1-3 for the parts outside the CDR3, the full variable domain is NAGVMQNPRHLVRRRGQEARLRCSPMKGHSHVYWYRQLPEEGLKFMVYLQKENIIDESGMPKERFSAEFPKEGPSILRIQQVVRGDSAAYFCASSPLDTSGNTIYFGEGSWLTVV.

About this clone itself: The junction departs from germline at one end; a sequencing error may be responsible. The CDR3 nucleotides are TGTGCCAGCAGTGATGACACCGAAGCTTTCTTT. It specifies CASSDDTEAFF. The rearrangement uses TRBV2 and TRBJ1-1, with D unclear. The CDR3 spans 11 residues. Per the germline V gene, CDR1 is SNHLY and CDR2 is FYNNEI.

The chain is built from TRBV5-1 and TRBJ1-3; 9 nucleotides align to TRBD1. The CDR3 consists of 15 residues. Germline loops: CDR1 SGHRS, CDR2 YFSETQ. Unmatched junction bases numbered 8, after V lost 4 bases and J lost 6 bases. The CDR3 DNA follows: TGCGCCAGCAGCGGAGGGGACAGGGACGCAAACACCATATATTTT. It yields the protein CASSGGDRDANTIYF.